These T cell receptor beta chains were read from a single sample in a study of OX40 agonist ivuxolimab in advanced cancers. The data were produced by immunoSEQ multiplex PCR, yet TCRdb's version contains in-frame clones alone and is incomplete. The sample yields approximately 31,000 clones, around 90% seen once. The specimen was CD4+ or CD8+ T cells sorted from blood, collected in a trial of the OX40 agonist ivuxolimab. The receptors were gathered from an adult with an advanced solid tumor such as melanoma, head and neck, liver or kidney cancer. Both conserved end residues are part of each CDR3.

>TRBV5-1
CASSAVERLHYGYTF
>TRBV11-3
CASSAKPGQESEAFF
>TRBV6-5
CASSYTSAVGSYGYTF
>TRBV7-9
CASSLEGQETQYF
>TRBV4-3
CASSLGGAAPMNTEAFF
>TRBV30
CAWSVGSEQFF
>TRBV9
CASSVGGLALSTDTQYF
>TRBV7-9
CASSKMDKNTGELFF
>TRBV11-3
CASSPSGGTQYF
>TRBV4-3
CASSQAPPSYNEQFF
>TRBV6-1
CASSVRGRVYEQYF
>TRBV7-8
CASSPAVANQETQYF
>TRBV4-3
CASSPSETGDNEQFF
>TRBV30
CAWSLGQGNQPQHF
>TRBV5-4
CASSLAETGYEQYF
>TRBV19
CASSIDLWGNQPQHF
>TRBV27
CAREGVEQPQHF
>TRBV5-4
CASSLAPSADTQYF
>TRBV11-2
CASSLYSYEQYF
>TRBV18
CASSPGLAGGPNNEQFF
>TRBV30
CAWLSYGWGNEAFF
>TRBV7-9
CASSLDIYGYTF
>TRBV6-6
CASAPAYYEQYF
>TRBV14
CASSFNTLFEGFYEQYF
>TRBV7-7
CASSLGLTGNEQFF
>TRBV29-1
CSVILNTEAFF
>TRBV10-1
CASSEETGFSEQYF
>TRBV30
CALSAGDSYEQYF
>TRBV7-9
CASSWRSGGSTDTQYF
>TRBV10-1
CASTGHEQYF
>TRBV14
CASSQDLGTEAFF
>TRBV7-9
CASVLGADTQYF
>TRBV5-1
CASSLVPGQGHGYTF
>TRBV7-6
CASSQPGRWNTEAFF
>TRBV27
CASKTGALANYGYTF
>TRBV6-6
CATTTSGYEQYF
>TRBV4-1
CASSSLAGTDTQYF
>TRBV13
CASSLAGTAQETQYF
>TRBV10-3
CATSPMDDTGELFF
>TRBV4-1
CASSQGIPGQVTWPQHF